Below, 5 T cell receptor beta chains from the same sample are listed, as sequenced in a study of T cell clusters in autoimmune cytopenias. TRB rearrangements were amplified by touch-down multiplex PCR with mixed TRB-A/B primers. TCRdb reprocessed the multiplex PCR reads; each CDR3 protein has one entry and no DNA is given. Here the sample table reports approximately 3,800 distinct CDR3 sequences. Roughly 40,000 genome equivalents of blood DNA were amplified for TRB. Sequences were obtained from peripheral blood. All receptors derive from a human donor with an autoimmune cytopenia or autoimmune hepatitis (not recorded which).

V usage is TRBV20-1 and J usage is TRBJ2-7; the D gene TCRdb calls, TRBD2, cannot be checked with no DNA. The CDR3 is 14 residues long. Per the germline V gene, CDR1 is DFQATT and CDR2 is SNEGSKA (reference sequence). Here the CDR3 reads CSAQKGLAGEEQYF.

This rearrangement joins TRBV14 to TRBJ1-6; checking the TCRdb D call of TRBD1 is not possible without DNA. The CDR3 is 15 residues long. Germline values: CDR1 SGHDN, CDR2 FVKESK. CDR3 sequence: CASSFQGSYNSPLHF.

The rearrangement joins TRBV24-1 to TRBJ1-3. Per the germline V gene, CDR1 is KGHDR and CDR2 is SFDVKD. This CDR3 is 13 amino acids long. CDR3 in amino acids: CATSDGTGNTIYF.

Measured by frequency, this clonotype is medium-sized (0.01 to 0.1%). The CDR3 sequence is CASSFGRGNYGYTF. This chain connects TRBV27 to TRBJ1-2; TCRdb proposes TRBD1, but this gene call is untestable without DNA. The V gene's germline CDR1 is MNHEY and CDR2 SMNVEV (reference sequence). The CDR3 sequence is 14 residues long.

By frequency, this clonotype is medium-sized. The chain recombines TRBV13 with TRBJ2-2. The germline V gene encodes CDR1 PRHDT and CDR2 FYEKMQ (reference sequence). This CDR3 has 13 amino acids. The CDR3 sequence is CASSLPEAGELFF.